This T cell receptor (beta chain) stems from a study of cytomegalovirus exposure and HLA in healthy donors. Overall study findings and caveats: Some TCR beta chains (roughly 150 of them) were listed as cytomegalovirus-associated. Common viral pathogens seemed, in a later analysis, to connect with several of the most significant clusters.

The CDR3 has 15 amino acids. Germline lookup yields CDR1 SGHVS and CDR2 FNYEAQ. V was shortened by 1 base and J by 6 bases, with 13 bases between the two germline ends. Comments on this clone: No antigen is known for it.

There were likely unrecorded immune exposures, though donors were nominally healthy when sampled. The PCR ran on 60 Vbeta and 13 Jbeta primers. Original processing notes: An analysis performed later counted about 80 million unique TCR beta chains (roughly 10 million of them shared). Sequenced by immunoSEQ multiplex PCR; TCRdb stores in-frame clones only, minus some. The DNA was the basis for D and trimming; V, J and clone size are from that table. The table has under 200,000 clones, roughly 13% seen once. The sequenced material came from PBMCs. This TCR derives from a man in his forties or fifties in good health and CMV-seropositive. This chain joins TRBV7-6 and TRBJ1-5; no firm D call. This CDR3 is CASSLGRRLSQPQHF. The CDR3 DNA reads TGTGCCAGCAGCTTAGGCAGGAGGCTGAGTCAGCCCCAGCATTTT.